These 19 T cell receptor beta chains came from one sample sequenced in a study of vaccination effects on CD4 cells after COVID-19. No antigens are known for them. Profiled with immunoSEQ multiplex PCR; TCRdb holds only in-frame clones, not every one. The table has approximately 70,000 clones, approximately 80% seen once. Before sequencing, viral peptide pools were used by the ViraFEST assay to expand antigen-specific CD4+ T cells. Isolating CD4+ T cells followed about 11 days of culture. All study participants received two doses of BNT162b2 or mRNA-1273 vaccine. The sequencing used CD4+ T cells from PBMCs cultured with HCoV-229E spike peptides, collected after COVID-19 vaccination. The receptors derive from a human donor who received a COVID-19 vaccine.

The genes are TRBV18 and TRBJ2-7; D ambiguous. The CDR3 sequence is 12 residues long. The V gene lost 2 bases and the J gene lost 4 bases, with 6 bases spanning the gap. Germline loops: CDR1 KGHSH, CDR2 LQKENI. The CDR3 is CASSPGDYEQYV. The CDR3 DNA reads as TGTGCCAGCTCACCAGGGGATTACGAGCAGTACGTC.

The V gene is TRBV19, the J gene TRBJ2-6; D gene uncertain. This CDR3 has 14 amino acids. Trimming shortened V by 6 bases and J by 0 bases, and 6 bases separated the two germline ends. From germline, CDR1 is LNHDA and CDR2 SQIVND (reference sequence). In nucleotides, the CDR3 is TGTGCCAGTAGCGAGAGCTCTGGGGCCAACGTCCTGACTTTC. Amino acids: CASSESSGANVLTF.

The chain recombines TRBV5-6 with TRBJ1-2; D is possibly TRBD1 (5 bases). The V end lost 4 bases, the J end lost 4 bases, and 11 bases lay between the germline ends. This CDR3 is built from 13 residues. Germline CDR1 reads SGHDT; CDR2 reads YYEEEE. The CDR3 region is CASSAQDLYGYTF. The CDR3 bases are TGTGCCAGCAGCGCACAGGATCTCTATGGCTACACCTTC.

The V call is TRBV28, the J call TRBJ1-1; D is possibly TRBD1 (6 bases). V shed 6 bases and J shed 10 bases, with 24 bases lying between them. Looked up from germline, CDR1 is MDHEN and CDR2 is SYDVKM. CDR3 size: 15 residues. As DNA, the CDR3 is TGTGCCAGCAGCCCGGGGGCCATTAGGCGGTTGGCAGCTTTCTTT. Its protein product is CASSPGAIRRLAAFF.

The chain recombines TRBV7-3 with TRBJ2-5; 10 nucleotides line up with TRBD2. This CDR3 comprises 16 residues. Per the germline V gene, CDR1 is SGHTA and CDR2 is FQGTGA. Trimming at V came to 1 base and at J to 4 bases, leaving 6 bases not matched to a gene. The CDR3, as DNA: TGTGCCAGCAGCTTAAACAGCGGGGGGGCCTTAGAGACCCAGTACTTC. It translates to CASSLNSGGALETQYF.

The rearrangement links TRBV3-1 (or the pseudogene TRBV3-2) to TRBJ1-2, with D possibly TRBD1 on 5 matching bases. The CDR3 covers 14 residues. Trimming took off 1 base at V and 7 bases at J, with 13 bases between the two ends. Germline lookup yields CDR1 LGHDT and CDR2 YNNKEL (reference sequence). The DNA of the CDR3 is TGTGCCAGCAGCCAAGGCCGAGGGGCGGGTGGCTACACCTTC. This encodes CASSQGRGAGGYTF.

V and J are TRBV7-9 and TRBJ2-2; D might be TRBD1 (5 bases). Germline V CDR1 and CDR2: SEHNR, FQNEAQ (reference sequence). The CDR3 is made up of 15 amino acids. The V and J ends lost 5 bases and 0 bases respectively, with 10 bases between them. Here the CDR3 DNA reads TGTGCCAGCAGCCAGGGTTCCTCGAACACCGGGGAGCTGTTTTTT. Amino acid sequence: CASSQGSSNTGELFF.

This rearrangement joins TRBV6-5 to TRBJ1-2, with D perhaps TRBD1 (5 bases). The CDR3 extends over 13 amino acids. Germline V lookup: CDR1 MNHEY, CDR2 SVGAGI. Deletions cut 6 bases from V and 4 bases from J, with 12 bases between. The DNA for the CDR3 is TGTGCCAGCAGGCACGACAGTTCCTATGGCTACACCTTC. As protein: CASRHDSSYGYTF.

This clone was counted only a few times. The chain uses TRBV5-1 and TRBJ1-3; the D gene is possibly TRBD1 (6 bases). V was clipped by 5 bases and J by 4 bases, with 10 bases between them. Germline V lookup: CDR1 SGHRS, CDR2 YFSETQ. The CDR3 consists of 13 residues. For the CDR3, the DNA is TGCGCCAGCAGTTCTGGGACAGGAAACACCATATATTTT. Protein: CASSSGTGNTIYF.

The CDR3 here is CASSPGTVVGETQYF. CDR3 coding DNA: TGTGCCAGCTCACCTGGGACAGTAGTTGGGGAGACCCAGTACTTC. This chain links TRBV18 with TRBJ2-5; 7 nucleotides line up with TRBD1. This CDR3 has 15 residues. Trimming at V came to 3 bases and at J to 5 bases, leaving 9 bases not matched to a gene. Germline CDR1 and CDR2: KGHSH and LQKENI.

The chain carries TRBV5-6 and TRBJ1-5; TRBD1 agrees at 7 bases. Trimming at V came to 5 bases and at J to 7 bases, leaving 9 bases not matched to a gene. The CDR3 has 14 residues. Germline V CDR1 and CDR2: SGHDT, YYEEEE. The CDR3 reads CASRKRGLRQPQHF. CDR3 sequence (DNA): TGTGCCAGCAGGAAGAGGGGGCTGAGGCAGCCCCAGCATTTT.

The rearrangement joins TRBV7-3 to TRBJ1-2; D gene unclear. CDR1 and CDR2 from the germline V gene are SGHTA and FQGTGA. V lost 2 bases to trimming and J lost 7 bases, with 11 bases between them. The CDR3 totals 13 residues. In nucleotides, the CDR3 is TGTGCCAGCAGCTTACCGGACGGAGGTGGCTACACCTTC. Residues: CASSLPDGGGYTF.

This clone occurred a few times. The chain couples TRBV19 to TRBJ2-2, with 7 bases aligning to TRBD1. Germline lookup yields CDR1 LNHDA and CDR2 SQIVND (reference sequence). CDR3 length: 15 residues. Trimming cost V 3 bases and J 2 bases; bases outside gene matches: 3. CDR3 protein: CASSMGTVNTGELFF. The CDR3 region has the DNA TGTGCCAGTAGTATGGGGACAGTTAACACCGGGGAGCTGTTTTTT.

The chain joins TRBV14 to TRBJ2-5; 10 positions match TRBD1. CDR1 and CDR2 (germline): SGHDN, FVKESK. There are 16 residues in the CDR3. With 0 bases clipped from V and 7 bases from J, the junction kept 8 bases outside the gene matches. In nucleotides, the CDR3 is TGTGCCAGCAGCCAAGATTTGGGACAGGGGAGTGTGACCCAGTACTTC. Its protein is CASSQDLGQGSVTQYF. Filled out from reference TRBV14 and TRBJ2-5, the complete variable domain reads EAGVTQFPSHSVIEKGQTVTLRCDPISGHDNLYWYRRVMGKEIKFLLHFVKESKQDESGMPNNRFLAERTGGTYSTLKVQPAELEDSGVYFCASSQDLGQGSVTQYFGPGTRLLVL.

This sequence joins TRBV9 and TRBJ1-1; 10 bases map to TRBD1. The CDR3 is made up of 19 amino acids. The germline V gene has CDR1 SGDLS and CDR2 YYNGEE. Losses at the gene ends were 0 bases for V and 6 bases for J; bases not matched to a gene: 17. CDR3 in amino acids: CASSVGDDRGQFSGSEAFF. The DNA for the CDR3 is TGTGCCAGCAGCGTAGGGGACGACAGGGGGCAATTTAGTGGTTCTGAAGCTTTCTTT.

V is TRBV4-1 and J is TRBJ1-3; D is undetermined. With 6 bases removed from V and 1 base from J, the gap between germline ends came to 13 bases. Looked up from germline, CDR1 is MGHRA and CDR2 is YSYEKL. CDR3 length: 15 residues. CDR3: CASRTDEMSGNTIYF. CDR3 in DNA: TGCGCCAGCAGAACGGACGAGATGTCTGGAAACACCATATATTTT.

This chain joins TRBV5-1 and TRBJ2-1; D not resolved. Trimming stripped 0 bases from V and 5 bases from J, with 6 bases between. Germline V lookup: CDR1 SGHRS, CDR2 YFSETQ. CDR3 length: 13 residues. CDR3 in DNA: TGCGCCAGCAGCTTGGGAATTGACAATGAGCAGTTCTTC. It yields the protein CASSLGIDNEQFF.

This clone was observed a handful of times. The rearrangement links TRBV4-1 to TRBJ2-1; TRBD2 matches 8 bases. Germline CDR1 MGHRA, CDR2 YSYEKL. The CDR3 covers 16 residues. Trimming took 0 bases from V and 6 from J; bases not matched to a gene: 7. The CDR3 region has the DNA TGCGCCAGCAGCCAAGATCATACGGGGGGGGCCAATGAGCAGTTCTTC. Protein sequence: CASSQDHTGGANEQFF.

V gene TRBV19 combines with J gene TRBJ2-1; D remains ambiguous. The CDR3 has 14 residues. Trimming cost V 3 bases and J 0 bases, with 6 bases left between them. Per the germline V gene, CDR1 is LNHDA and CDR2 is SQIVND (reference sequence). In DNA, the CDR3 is TGTGCCAGTAGTATTCCAAGCTCCTACAATGAGCAGTTCTTC. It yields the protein CASSIPSSYNEQFF. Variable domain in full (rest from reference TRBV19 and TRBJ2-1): DGGITQSPKYLFRKEGQNVTLSCEQNLNHDAMYWYRQDPGQGLRLIYYSQIVNDFQKGDIAEGYSVSREKKESFPLTVTSAQKNPTAFYLCASSIPSSYNEQFFGPGTRLTVL.